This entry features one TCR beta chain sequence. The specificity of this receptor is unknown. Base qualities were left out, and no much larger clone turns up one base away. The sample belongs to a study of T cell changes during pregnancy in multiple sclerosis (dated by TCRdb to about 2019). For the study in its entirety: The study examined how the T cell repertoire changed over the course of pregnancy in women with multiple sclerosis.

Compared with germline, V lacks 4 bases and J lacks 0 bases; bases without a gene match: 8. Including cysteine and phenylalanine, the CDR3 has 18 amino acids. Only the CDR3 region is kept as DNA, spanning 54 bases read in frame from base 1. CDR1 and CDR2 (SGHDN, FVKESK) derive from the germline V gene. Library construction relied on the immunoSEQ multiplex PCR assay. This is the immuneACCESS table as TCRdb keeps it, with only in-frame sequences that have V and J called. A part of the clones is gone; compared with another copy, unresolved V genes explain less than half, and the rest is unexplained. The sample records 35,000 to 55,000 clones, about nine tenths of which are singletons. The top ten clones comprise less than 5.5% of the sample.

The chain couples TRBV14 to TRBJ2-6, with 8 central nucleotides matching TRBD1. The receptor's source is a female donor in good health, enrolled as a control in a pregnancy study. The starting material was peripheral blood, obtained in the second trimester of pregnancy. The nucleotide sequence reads TGTGCCAGCAGCCGCGGGACAGGTAATTGCTCTGGGGCCAACGTCCTGACTTTC. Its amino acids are CASSRGTGNCSGANVLTF.